Below, 10 T cell receptor beta chains from the same sample are listed, as sequenced in a study of CD8+CD57+ T cells in acquired aplastic anemia. The template for TCR beta VDJ and CDR3 sequence profiling was genomic DNA. TCRdb re-derived calls from the reads in MiXCR, one entry per CDR3 protein. This sample has around 200,000 distinct CDR3 sequences, with roughly half found just once. What was sequenced was sorted CD4+, CD8+, or CD8+CD57+ T cells (not recorded which) from PBMCs. The receptor set was obtained from a human donor in good health, serving as a control.

In its sample, this clonotype is medium-sized. This chain uses TRBV7-6 with TRBJ1-6; D unclear. Trimming shortened V by 1 base and J by 9 bases, and 13 bases separated the two germline ends. The CDR3 covers 15 residues. CDR1 and CDR2 from the germline V gene are SGHVS and FNYEAQ. The chain's CDR3 is CASSLEAGIRSPLHF. In nucleotides, the CDR3 is TGTGCCAGCAGCTTAGAAGCGGGGATTCGTTCACCCCTCCACTTT.

The count of this clonotype is one. Lacking the conserved final phenylalanine or tryptophan, this CDR3 likely reflects a read error. The DNA is left out, because the CDR3 cannot be placed on it with certainty; the CDR3 is given as TCRdb lists it. This chain connects TRBV5-1 to TRBJ1-1. CDR1 is SGHRS and CDR2 is YFSETQ in the germline V gene. The CDR3 is made up of 9 amino acids, end residues included. Here the CDR3 reads CASSATAGE.

This clonotype was counted between two and nine times. This chain connects TRBV2 to TRBJ1-2; D ambiguous. V dropped 9 bases and J dropped 2 bases, with 10 bases sitting between them. In germline, CDR1 is SNHLY, CDR2 FYNNEI. The CDR3 sequence is 12 residues long. The DNA for the CDR3 is TGTGCCAGTCCGGGGAAAAACTATGGCTACACCTTC. Translating it yields CASPGKNYGYTF.

In its sample, this clonotype was seen many times. This chain joins TRBV7-2 and TRBJ1-4; D gene ambiguous. Germline CDR1 and CDR2: SGHTA and FQGNSA. V was shortened by 5 bases and J by 6 bases, with 19 bases between the two germline ends. There are 16 residues in the CDR3. The CDR3 sequence is CASSHGGSGRDEKLFF. CDR3 nucleotides: TGTGCCAGCAGCCACGGCGGGTCCGGGAGGGATGAAAAACTGTTTTTT. Filled out from reference TRBV7-2 and TRBJ1-4, the complete variable domain reads GAGVSQSPSNKVTEKGKDVELRCDPISGHTALYWYRQSLGQGLEFLIYFQGNSAPDKSGLPSDRFSAERTGGSVSTLTIQRTQQEDSAVYLCASSHGGSGRDEKLFFGSGTQLSVL.

This clonotype was found many times. This sequence joins TRBV6-6 and TRBJ1-6; 7 bases agree with TRBD1. The CDR3 has 15 residues. Trimming removed 3 bases from V and 9 bases from J; junction bases left unmatched: 8. CDR1 and CDR2 (germline): MNHNY, SVGAGI (reference sequence). CDR3 sequence reads: CASSYRQGKGSPLHF. CDR3 nucleotide sequence: TGTGCCAGCAGTTATAGACAGGGTAAAGGTTCACCCCTCCACTTT.

The genes are TRBV24-1 and TRBJ1-3, with 7 bases identical to TRBD1. The germline V gene has CDR1 KGHDR and CDR2 SFDVKD. V shed 9 bases, J shed 2 bases, and the junction held 9 bases outside the gene matches. The length of the CDR3 is 15 residues. The CDR3 DNA is TGTGCCACCGATCTCCCGACAGGGACTGGAAACACCATATATTTT. This codes for CATDLPTGTGNTIYF.

This clonotype showed up many times. The V call is TRBV5-1, the J call TRBJ2-2, with 7 bases matching TRBD1. Looked up from germline, CDR1 is SGHRS and CDR2 is YFSETQ. V was clipped by 2 bases and J by 3 bases; unmatched bases: 10. The CDR3 is 17 residues long. In DNA form, the CDR3 reads TGCGCCAGCAGCTTTGACCCTGACAGGGCAGACACCGGGGAGCTGTTTTTT. Protein sequence: CASSFDPDRADTGELFF. Full variable domain (rest looked up from reference TRBV5-1 and TRBJ2-2): KAGVTQTPRYLIKTRGQQVTLSCSPISGHRSVSWYQQTPGQGLQFLFEYFSETQRNKGNFPGRFSGRQFSNSRSEMNVSTLELGDSALYLCASSFDPDRADTGELFFGEGSRLTVL.

This clonotype was recorded at least ten times. V is TRBV5-1 and J is TRBJ2-1, with TRBD1 as a possible D gene (6 bases). The germline V gene has CDR1 SGHRS and CDR2 YFSETQ. The CDR3 length is 15 residues. V was trimmed by 0 bases and J by 1 base, leaving 8 bases between them. The CDR3 loop reads CASSLGQESYNEQFF. The CDR3 DNA is TGCGCCAGCAGCTTGGGACAGGAGTCCTACAATGAGCAGTTCTTC.

The rearrangement uses TRBV24-1 and TRBJ2-3; no firm D call. Trimming left V 4 bases short and J 2 bases short, with 9 bases between. The length of the CDR3 is 14 residues. Germline values: CDR1 KGHDR, CDR2 SFDVKD. CDR3 region: CATSERTPTDTQYF. CDR3 nucleotides: TGTGCCACCAGTGAGCGGACCCCCACAGATACGCAGTATTTT.

This clonotype has a count of ten or more. The V call is TRBV7-3, the J call TRBJ2-6; 8 nucleotides match TRBD2. The V gene end was trimmed by 0 bases and the J gene end by 0 bases; junction bases not matched to a gene: 4. CDR1 and CDR2 from the germline V gene are SGHTA and FQGTGA. CDR3 length equals 18 residues. The CDR3 sequence: CASSLTTSAHSGANVLTF. CDR3 sequence (DNA): TGTGCCAGCAGCTTAACGACTAGCGCCCACTCTGGGGCCAACGTCCTGACTTTC.